This T cell receptor beta chain originates from a study of monozygotic twins with inflammatory bowel disease. Study-level findings and limits: Among the T cells, different subtypes could not be distinguished.

Worth noting for this clonotype: Its antigen remains unknown.

TCRdb processed the 5' RACE reads again and assigns one entry to each CDR3 protein, with no DNA. The sample spans around 210,000 distinct CDR3 sequences; the ten largest clones claim 7.5% to 8%. CDR3 length: 14 amino acids. Looked up from germline, CDR1 is LGHDT and CDR2 is YNNKEL (reference sequence). Blood samples measuring around 2.5 ml were taken per donor. The chain has TRBV3-1 and TRBJ1-5. The source material was blood. This TCR came from a human donor with ulcerative colitis or Crohn's disease, or a healthy co-twin of an affected twin (not recorded which). The CDR3 region is CASSQPDRNQPQHF.